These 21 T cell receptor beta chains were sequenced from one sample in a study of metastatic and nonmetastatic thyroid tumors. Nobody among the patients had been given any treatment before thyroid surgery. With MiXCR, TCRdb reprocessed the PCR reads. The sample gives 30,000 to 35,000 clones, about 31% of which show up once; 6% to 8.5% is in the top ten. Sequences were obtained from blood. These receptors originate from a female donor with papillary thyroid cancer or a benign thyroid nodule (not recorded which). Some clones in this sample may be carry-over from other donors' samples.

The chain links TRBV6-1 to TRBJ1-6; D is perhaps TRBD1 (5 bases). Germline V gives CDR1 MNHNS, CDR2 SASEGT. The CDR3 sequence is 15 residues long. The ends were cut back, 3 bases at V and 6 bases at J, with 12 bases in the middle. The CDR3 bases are TGTGCCAGCAGTGAGGTGGGGGTAGGTAATTCACCCCTCCACTTT. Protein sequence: CASSEVGVGNSPLHF.

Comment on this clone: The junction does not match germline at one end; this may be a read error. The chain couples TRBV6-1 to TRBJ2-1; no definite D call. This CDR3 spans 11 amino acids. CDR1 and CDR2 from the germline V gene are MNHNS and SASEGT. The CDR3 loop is CASIWLNEQFF. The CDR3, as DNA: TGTGCCAGCATTTGGCTAAATGAGCAGTTTTTC.

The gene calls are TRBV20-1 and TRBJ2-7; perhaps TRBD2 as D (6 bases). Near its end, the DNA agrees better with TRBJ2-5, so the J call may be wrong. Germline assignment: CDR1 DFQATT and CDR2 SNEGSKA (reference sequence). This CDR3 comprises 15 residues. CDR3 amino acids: CSVRLSGDFRETQYF. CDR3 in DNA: TGCAGTGTCAGACTATCGGGGGACTTCAGAGAGACCCAGTACTTC.

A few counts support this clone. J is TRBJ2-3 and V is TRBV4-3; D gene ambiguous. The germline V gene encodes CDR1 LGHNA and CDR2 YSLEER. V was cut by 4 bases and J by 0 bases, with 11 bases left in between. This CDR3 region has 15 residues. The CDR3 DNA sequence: TGCGCCAGCAGCCTAATGACCAGTAGCACAGATACGCAGTATTTT. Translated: CASSLMTSSTDTQYF.

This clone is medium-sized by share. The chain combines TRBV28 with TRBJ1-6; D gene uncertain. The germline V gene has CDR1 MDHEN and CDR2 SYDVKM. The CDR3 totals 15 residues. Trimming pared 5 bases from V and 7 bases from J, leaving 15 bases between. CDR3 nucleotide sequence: TGTGCCAGCAGTCCCTCCCCGACGGGGAATTCACCCCTCCACTTT. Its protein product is CASSPSPTGNSPLHF.

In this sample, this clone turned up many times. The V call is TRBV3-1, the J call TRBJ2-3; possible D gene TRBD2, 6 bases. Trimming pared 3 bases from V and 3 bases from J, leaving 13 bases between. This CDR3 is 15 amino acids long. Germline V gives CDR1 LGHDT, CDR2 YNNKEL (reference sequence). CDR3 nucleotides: TGTGCCAGCAGCCAGGTATCGGGGGTAACAGATACGCAGTATTTT. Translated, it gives CASSQVSGVTDTQYF.

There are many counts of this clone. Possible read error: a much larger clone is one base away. In DNA, the CDR3 is TGCGCCACCTCGGACAGACCTAACTATGGCTACACCTTC. Translated, it gives CATSDRPNYGYTF. The chain recombines TRBV10-2 with TRBJ1-2; TRBD1 might be the D (6 bases). This CDR3 is built from 13 residues. Germline V lookup: CDR1 WSHSY, CDR2 SAAADI. V was cut by 10 bases and J by 0 bases, with 12 bases left in between.

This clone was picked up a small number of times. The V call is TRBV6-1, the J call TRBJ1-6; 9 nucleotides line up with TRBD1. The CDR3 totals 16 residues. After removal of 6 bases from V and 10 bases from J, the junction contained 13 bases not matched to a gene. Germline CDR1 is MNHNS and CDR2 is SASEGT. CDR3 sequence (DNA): TGTGCCAGCAGCCTAACGACCGGGACAGGGCTCTCACCCCTCCACTTT. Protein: CASSLTTGTGLSPLHF.

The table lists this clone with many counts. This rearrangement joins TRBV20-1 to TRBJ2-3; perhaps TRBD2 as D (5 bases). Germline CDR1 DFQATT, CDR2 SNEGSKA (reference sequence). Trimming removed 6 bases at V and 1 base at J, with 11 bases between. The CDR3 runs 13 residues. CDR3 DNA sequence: TGCAGTGCCCCCGCGGAGGGCACAGATACGCAGTATTTT. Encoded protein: CSAPAEGTDTQYF.

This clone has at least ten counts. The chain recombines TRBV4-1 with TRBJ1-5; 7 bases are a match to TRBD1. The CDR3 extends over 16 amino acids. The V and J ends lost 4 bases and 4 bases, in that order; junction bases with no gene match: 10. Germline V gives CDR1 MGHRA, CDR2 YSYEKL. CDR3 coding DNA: TGCGCCAGCAGCCTTGATAGACAGGGAGGGAATCAGCCCCAGCATTTT. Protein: CASSLDRQGGNQPQHF.

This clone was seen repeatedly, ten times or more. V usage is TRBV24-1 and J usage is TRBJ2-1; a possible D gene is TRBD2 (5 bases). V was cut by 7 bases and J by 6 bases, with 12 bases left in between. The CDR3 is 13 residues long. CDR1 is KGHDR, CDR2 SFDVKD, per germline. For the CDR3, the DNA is TGTGCCACCAGGGGAGATTTGGTCAATGAGCAGTTCTTC. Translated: CATRGDLVNEQFF.

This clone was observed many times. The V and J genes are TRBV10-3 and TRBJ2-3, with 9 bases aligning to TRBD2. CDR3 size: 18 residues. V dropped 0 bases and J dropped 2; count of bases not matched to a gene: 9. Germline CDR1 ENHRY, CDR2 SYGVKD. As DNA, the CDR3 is TGTGCCATCAGTGAGTCAGGAATAGCGGGGGACCTCACAGATACGCAGTATTTT. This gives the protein CAISESGIAGDLTDTQYF.

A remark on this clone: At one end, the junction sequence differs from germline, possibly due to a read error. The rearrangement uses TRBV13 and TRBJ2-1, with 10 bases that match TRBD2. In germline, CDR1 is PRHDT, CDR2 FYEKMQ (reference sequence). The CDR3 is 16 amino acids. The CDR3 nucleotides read TGTGCCAGCAGCCTCGTGACTAGCGGGTGGTACAATGAGCAGCTCTTC. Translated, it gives CASSLVTSGWYNEQLF.

The CDR3 reads CASSLLGGAYEQYF. For the CDR3, the DNA is TGTGCCAGCAGTTTGTTGGGGGGCGCATACGAGCAGTACTTC. The chain employs TRBV28 and TRBJ2-7, with D tentatively TRBD1 or TRBD2 (6 bases each). This CDR3 region has 14 residues. Trimming stripped 3 bases from V and 4 bases from J, with 13 bases between. The germline CDR1 and CDR2 sequences are MDHEN and SYDVKM.

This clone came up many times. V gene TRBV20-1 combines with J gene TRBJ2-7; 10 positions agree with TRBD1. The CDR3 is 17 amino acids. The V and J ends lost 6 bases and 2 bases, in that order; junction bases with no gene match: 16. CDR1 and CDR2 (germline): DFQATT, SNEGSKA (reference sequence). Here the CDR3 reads CSAFPSSVGQGTYEQYF. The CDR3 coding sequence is TGCAGTGCATTCCCCAGTTCTGTGGGACAGGGGACCTACGAGCAGTACTTC.

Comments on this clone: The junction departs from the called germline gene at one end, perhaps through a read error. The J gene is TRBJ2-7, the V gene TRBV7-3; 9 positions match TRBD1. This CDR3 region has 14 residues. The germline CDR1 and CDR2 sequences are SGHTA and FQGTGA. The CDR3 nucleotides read TGTGCCATCAGCCCCCCGGGACAGGGCTCCGACCAGTACTTC. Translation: CAISPPGQGSDQYF.

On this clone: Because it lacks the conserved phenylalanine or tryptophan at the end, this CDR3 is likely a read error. CDR3 sequence (DNA): TGTGCCAGCAGTGACTCACAGGGGGCAGAAACGCAGTATTTA. It yields the protein CASSDSQGAETQYL. The gene calls are TRBV6-4 and TRBJ2-3; 9 bases line up with TRBD1. This CDR3 has 14 amino acids. The germline gives CDR1 MRHNA, CDR2 SNTAGT.

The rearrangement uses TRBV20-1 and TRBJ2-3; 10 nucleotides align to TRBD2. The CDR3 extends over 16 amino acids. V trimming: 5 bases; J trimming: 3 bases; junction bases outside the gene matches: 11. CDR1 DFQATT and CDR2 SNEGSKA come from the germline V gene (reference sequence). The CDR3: CSAGALLAGETDTQYF. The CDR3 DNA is TGCAGTGCTGGGGCCCTTCTAGCGGGAGAGACAGATACGCAGTATTTT.

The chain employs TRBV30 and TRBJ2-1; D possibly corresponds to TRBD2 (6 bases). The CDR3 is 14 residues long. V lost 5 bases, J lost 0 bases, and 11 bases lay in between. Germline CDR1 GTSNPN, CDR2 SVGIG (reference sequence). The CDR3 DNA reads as TGTGCCTGGGGCATGGGGGGCTCCTACAATGAGCAGTTCTTC. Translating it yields CAWGMGGSYNEQFF.

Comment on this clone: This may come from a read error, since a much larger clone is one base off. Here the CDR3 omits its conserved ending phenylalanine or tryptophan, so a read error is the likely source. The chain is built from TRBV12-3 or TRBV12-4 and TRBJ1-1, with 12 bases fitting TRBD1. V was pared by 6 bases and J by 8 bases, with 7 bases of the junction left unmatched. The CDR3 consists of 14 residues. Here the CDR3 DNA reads TGTGCCAGCAGCTACGGGACAGGGGGCGCCGAAGCTTTCTCT. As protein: CASSYGTGGAEAFS.

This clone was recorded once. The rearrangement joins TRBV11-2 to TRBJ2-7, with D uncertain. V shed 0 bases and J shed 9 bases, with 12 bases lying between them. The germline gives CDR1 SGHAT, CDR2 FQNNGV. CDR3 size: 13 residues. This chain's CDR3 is CASSLDLERSQYF. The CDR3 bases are TGTGCCAGCAGCTTAGATCTGGAGAGGTCGCAGTACTTC.